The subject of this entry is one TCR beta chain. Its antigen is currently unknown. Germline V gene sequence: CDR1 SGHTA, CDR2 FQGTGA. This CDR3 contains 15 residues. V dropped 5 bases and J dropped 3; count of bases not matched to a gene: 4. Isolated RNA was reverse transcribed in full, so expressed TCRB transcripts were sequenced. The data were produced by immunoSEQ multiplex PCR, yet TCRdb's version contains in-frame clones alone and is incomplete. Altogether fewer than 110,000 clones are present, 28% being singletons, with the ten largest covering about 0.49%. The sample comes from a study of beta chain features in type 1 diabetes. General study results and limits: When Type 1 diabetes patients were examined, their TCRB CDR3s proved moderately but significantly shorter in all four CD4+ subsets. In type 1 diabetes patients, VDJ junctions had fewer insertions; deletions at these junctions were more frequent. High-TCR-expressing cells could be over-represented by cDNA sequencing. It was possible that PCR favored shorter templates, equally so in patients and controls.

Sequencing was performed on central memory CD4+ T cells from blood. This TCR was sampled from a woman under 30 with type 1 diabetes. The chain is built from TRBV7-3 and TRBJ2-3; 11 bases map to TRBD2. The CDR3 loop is CASSPRTSGTDTQYF. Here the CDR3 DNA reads TGTGCCAGCAGCCCCCGGACTAGCGGGACAGATACGCAGTATTTT.